This is a list of T cell receptor beta chains from one sample in a study of blood T cell repertoires in COVID-19. Method: immunoSEQ multiplex PCR; TCRdb's copy keeps in-frame clones and lacks some. The sample consists of around 39,000 clones, 86% of them appearing once. Sequencing input: peripheral blood. These receptors all stem from a man between 35 and 55 years old with active COVID-19. CDR3s include the opening cysteine and the closing phenylalanine or tryptophan. Each record gives: CDR3 DNA, CDR3 protein, J gene, V gene, CDR3 length, clone size, D gene. The D gene is left open where the match is weak. Rows may omit the clone size; those that give it use once, few, many or a size class.

CDR3 DNA: TGTGCCAGCAGGCTTCTCAGGGATTCACCCCTCCACTTT; CDR3 protein: CASRLLRDSPLHF; J gene: TRBJ1-6; V gene: TRBV27; CDR3 length: 13; clone size: NA; D gene: NA
CDR3 DNA: TGTGCCACCAGCAGAGATTACGGTGATACGCAGTATTTT; CDR3 protein: CATSRDYGDTQYF; J gene: TRBJ2-3; V gene: TRBV15; CDR3 length: 13; clone size: NA; D gene: NA
CDR3 DNA: TGTGCCAGCAGCTTAGGACAGGGGTTCACCGAAGCTTTCTTT; CDR3 protein: CASSLGQGFTEAFF; J gene: TRBJ1-1; V gene: TRBV7-9; CDR3 length: 14; clone size: NA; D gene: TRBD1
CDR3 DNA: TGTGCCAGCAGCTTAGTACAGGGGCCATCCTACGAGCAGTACTTC; CDR3 protein: CASSLVQGPSYEQYF; J gene: TRBJ2-7; V gene: TRBV7-8; CDR3 length: 15; clone size: few; D gene: TRBD1
CDR3 DNA: TGTGCCACCATCATGGGGGGGGACCGCACAGATACGCAGTATTTT; CDR3 protein: CATIMGGDRTDTQYF; J gene: TRBJ2-3; V gene: TRBV2; CDR3 length: 15; clone size: NA; D gene: TRBD2
CDR3 DNA: TGTGCCAGCAGCTTGGGTGGGACAGCTAGCACAGATACGCAGTATTTT; CDR3 protein: CASSLGGTASTDTQYF; J gene: TRBJ2-3; V gene: TRBV7-3; CDR3 length: 16; clone size: NA; D gene: TRBD1
CDR3 DNA: TGTGCCACCCGGACAGGACCGAATCCGGAAAAACTGTTTTTT; CDR3 protein: CATRTGPNPEKLFF; J gene: TRBJ1-4; V gene: TRBV6-5; CDR3 length: 14; clone size: NA; D gene: TRBD1
CDR3 DNA: TGCGCCAGCAGCCTAAGGGGGAACACTGAAGCTTTCTTT; CDR3 protein: CASSLRGNTEAFF; J gene: TRBJ1-1; V gene: TRBV5-1; CDR3 length: 13; clone size: once; D gene: NA
CDR3 DNA: TGCGCCAGCAGCTTGGAACAGGGCGCAGATACGCAGTATTTT; CDR3 protein: CASSLEQGADTQYF; J gene: TRBJ2-3; V gene: TRBV5-1; CDR3 length: 14; clone size: NA; D gene: NA
CDR3 DNA: TGTGCCAGCAGTTACTCCTCGCGGGGGGAAGAGACCCAGTACTTC; CDR3 protein: CASSYSSRGEETQYF; J gene: TRBJ2-5; V gene: TRBV6-5; CDR3 length: 15; clone size: NA; D gene: TRBD2
CDR3 DNA: TGTGCCAGCAGTTACCCGGGTGAGCAGTTCTTC; CDR3 protein: CASSYPGEQFF; J gene: TRBJ2-1; V gene: TRBV6-5; CDR3 length: 11; clone size: NA; D gene: NA
CDR3 DNA: TGTGCCAGCAGCTTAGCCCGAGCGGGGACCCAGTACTTC; CDR3 protein: CASSLARAGTQYF; J gene: TRBJ2-5; V gene: TRBV7-2; CDR3 length: 13; clone size: NA; D gene: NA
CDR3 DNA: TGCGCCAGCAGTCGCAGGGACAGGGGCTCCTACGAGCAGTACTTC; CDR3 protein: CASSRRDRGSYEQYF; J gene: TRBJ2-7; V gene: TRBV23-1; CDR3 length: 15; clone size: NA; D gene: TRBD1
CDR3 DNA: TGTGCCAGTAGTATTCGTCGGGATCGGGAGACCCAGTACTTC; CDR3 protein: CASSIRRDRETQYF; J gene: TRBJ2-5; V gene: TRBV19; CDR3 length: 14; clone size: NA; D gene: NA
CDR3 DNA: TGTGCCAGCAGCTCAGGCTATTCACCCCTCCACTTT; CDR3 protein: CASSSGYSPLHF; J gene: TRBJ1-6; V gene: TRBV5-6; CDR3 length: 12; clone size: NA; D gene: NA
CDR3 DNA: TGTGCCTGGAGTCGGTCCACTAGCACAGATACGCAGTATTTT; CDR3 protein: CAWSRSTSTDTQYF; J gene: TRBJ2-3; V gene: TRBV30; CDR3 length: 14; clone size: NA; D gene: NA
CDR3 DNA: TGTGCCAGCAGCTCCCGAACTAGCGGGAACAATGAGCAGTTCTTC; CDR3 protein: CASSSRTSGNNEQFF; J gene: TRBJ2-1; V gene: TRBV7-3; CDR3 length: 15; clone size: once; D gene: TRBD2
CDR3 DNA: TGTGCCAGCGGGGGCGAGGAGACCCAGTACTTC; CDR3 protein: CASGGEETQYF; J gene: TRBJ2-5; V gene: TRBV3-1/TRBV3-2; CDR3 length: 11; clone size: NA; D gene: NA
CDR3 DNA: TGTGCCAGCAGCTTAGTGCAGAGCGGATACAATGAGCAGTTCTTC; CDR3 protein: CASSLVQSGYNEQFF; J gene: TRBJ2-1; V gene: TRBV11-2; CDR3 length: 15; clone size: once; D gene: NA
CDR3 DNA: TGTGCCAGCAGTCAGACCGGGACAGGGGGCTGGAATGAGCAGTTCTTC; CDR3 protein: CASSQTGTGGWNEQFF; J gene: TRBJ2-1; V gene: TRBV27; CDR3 length: 16; clone size: NA; D gene: TRBD1
CDR3 DNA: TGTGCCATCAGTATCCTCCCGGGAGACTATGGCTACACCTTC; CDR3 protein: CAISILPGDYGYTF; J gene: TRBJ1-2; V gene: TRBV10-3; CDR3 length: 14; clone size: NA; D gene: NA
CDR3 DNA: TGTGCCAGCAGTTACCTACTTTCACAGGGGAGGTACTTC; CDR3 protein: CASSYLLSQGRYF; J gene: TRBJ2-7; V gene: TRBV6-5; CDR3 length: 13; clone size: NA; D gene: TRBD1
CDR3 DNA: TGTGCCAGCACCCAAGGGGATAGAACTGGAAACACCATATATTTT; CDR3 protein: CASTQGDRTGNTIYF; J gene: TRBJ1-3; V gene: TRBV6-5; CDR3 length: 15; clone size: NA; D gene: NA
CDR3 DNA: TGTGCCACCAGCAGAGCGGCAGGGCCCCAAGAGACCCAGTACTTC; CDR3 protein: CATSRAAGPQETQYF; J gene: TRBJ2-5; V gene: TRBV15; CDR3 length: 15; clone size: NA; D gene: NA
CDR3 DNA: TGCAGCGCTGAATACCGGGCTAACTATGGCTACACCTTC; CDR3 protein: CSAEYRANYGYTF; J gene: TRBJ1-2; V gene: TRBV29-1; CDR3 length: 13; clone size: NA; D gene: NA